What follows is one T cell receptor beta chain and its context. No antigen is known for it. Germline loops: CDR1 SEHNR, CDR2 FQNEAQ (reference sequence). This CDR3 contains 13 residues. V lost 0 bases and J lost 3, with 6 bases in between. The PCR had 60 Vbeta and 13 Jbeta primers. The method was immunoSEQ multiplex PCR; TCRdb's version includes in-frame clones alone and lacks a portion of them. The sample yields 150,000 to 200,000 clones, around 75% seen once. This sample is drawn from a study of cytomegalovirus exposure and HLA in healthy donors. Study results and caveats: In a later analysis, at a false discovery rate of 0.05, roughly 16,000 TCR beta sequences matched HLA alleles. Presence/absence analyses assumed roughly uniform sequencing depth across donors. As a later analysis revealed, the rate of TCR association differed by HLA locus, with DRB1 most and HLA-C fewest.

The receptor was isolated from a woman in her forties or fifties in good health and CMV-seronegative. The J gene is TRBJ2-7, the V gene TRBV7-9; the D is unclear. The sample was PBMCs. The CDR3 here is CASSLAGNYEQYF. CDR3 sequence (DNA): TGTGCCAGCAGCTTAGCGGGCAACTACGAGCAGTACTTC.